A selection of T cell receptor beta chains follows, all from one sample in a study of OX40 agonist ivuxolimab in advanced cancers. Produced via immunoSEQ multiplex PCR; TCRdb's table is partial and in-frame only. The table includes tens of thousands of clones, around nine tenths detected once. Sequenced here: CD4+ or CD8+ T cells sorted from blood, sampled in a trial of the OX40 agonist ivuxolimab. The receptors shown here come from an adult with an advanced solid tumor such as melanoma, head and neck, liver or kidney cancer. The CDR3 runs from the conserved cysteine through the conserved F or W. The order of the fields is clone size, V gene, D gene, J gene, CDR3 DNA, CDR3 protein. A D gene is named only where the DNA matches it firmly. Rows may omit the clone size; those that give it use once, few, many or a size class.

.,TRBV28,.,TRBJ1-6,TGTGCCACCGGCTTTGGCTTTTCGGGATCACCCCTCCACTTT,CATGFGFSGSPLHF
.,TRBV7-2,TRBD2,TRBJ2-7,TGTGCCAGCAGCCGGCCGGGACTAGCGACCTACGAGCAGTACTTC,CASSRPGLATYEQYF
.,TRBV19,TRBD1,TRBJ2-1,TGTGCCACCGAGGGACAGGCTTACAATGAGCAGTTCTTC,CATEGQAYNEQFF
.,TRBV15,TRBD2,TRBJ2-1,TGTGCCACCAGCAGAGATCTTTGGGGGGGGAATGAGCAGTTCTTC,CATSRDLWGGNEQFF
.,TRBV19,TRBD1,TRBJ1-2,TGTGCCAGTAGGGAAACCGGGACAGGGGGCTATGGCTACACCTTC,CASRETGTGGYGYTF
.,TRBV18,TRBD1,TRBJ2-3,TGTGCCAGCTCCGGCGCATCGACAGGGGGCGCAGATACGCAGTATTTT,CASSGASTGGADTQYF
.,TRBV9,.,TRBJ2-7,TGTGCCAGCAGCGTAGGACAGGGAGGTTACGAGCAGTACTTC,CASSVGQGGYEQYF
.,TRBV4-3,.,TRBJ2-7,TGCGCCAGCAGCCAAGACGGGGGCGGCGAGCAGTACTTC,CASSQDGGGEQYF
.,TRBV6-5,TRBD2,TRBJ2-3,TGTGCCAGCAGCCGGGGAGGGACAGATACGCAGTATTTT,CASSRGGTDTQYF
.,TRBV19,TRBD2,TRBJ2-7,TGTGCCAGACAGTGGCGGGAGGGCCCCCACGAGCAGTACTTC,CARQWREGPHEQYF
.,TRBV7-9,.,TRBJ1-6,TGTGCCAGCAGCTCGCAGGCCAGCTCCTATAATTCACCCCTCCACTTT,CASSSQASSYNSPLHF
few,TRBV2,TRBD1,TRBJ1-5,TGTGCCAGCAGTGTCGGACAGGGAGGTCAGCCCCAGCATTTT,CASSVGQGGQPQHF
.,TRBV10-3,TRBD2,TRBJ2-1,TGTGCCATTTCACCGAGCGGGGGGGCGGGGAATGAGCAGTTCTTC,CAISPSGGAGNEQFF
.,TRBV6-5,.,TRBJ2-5,TGTGCCAGCAGCCCAGGGGTGGAGACCCAGTACTTC,CASSPGVETQYF
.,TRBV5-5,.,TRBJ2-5,TGTGCCAGCAGCTTAACGGCGAGAATGGAGACCCAGTACTTC,CASSLTARMETQYF
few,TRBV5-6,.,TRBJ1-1,TGTGCCAGCATATCCCTCGGGGCTGGAGACACTGAAGCTTTCTTT,CASISLGAGDTEAFF
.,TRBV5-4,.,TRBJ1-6,TGTGCCAGCAGCTTGGTGCCGGGTCCCACTTCACCCCTCCACTTT,CASSLVPGPTSPLHF
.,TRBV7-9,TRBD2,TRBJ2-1,TGTGCCAGCAGCACCCTCTGGCGGGGGGGCCTAAATGAGCAGTTCTTC,CASSTLWRGGLNEQFF
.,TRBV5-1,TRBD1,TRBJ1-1,TGCGCCAGCAGCTTGGAAGGGACAGGGGCGACTGAAGCTTTCTTT,CASSLEGTGATEAFF
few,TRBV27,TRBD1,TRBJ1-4,TGTGCCAGCGCCCGGGACAGGGGGTCGAGTGAAAAACTGTTTTTT,CASARDRGSSEKLFF
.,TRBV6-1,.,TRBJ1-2,TGTGCCAGCAGTGGTGGGACTTACTATGGCTACACCTTC,CASSGGTYYGYTF
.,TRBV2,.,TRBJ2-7,TGTGCCAGCAGTGAAGGGGGGCTATCCTACGAGCAGTACTTC,CASSEGGLSYEQYF
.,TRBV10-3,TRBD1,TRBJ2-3,TGTGCCATCAGTGAGTCACAGGGGGCAACAGATACGCAGTATTTT,CAISESQGATDTQYF
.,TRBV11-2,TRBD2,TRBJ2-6,TGTGCCAGCAGGCCTAGCGGGTCCCCGGTCCTGACTTTC,CASRPSGSPVLTF
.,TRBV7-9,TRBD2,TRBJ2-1,TGTGCCAGCAGCTCGACTAGCGGGCTCGCCTACAATGAGCAGTTCTTC,CASSSTSGLAYNEQFF
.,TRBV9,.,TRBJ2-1,TGTGCCAGCAGCGTAGCTAGGGCTAGCAGGAGCGATGAGCAGTTCTTC,CASSVARASRSDEQFF
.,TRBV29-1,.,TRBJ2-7,TGCAGCGCCGCGGCGGGGCCGACCTACGAGCAGTACTTC,CSAAAGPTYEQYF
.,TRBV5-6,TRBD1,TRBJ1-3,TGTGCCAGCAGCAGGGACAGAGTCTCTGGAAACACCATATATTTT,CASSRDRVSGNTIYF
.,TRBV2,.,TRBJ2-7,TGTGCCAGCAGTGATCTATTAGGCCCCTACGAGCAGTACTTC,CASSDLLGPYEQYF
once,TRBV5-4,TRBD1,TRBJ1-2,TGTGCCAGCAGCTTGCGGGGCAGGGGGCCAAATGGCTACACCTTC,CASSLRGRGPNGYTF
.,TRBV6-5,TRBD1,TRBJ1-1,TGTGCCAGCAGTACCTCCGGGACAGTGAACACTGAAGCTTTCTTT,CASSTSGTVNTEAFF
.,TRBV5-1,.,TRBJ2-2,TGCGCCAGCAGCTTGGGGTGGGTAACTACCTCGGGCACCGGGGAGCTGTTTTTT,CASSLGWVTTSGTGELFF
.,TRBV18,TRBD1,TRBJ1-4,TGTGCCAGCTCACCGCGACAGGGGGGAGCAACTAATGAAAAACTGTTTTTT,CASSPRQGGATNEKLFF
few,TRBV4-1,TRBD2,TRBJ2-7,TGCGCCAGCAGCCAAGATCAGGTTAGCGGGAGGTCCTACGAGCAGTACTTC,CASSQDQVSGRSYEQYF
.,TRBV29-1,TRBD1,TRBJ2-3,TGCAGCAAGGGACAGGGGGCGGGAGATACGCAGTATTTT,CSKGQGAGDTQYF
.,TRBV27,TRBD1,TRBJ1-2,TGTGCCAGCAGTTACTCAGGGGGCGTATCATTCTATGGCTACACCTTC,CASSYSGGVSFYGYTF
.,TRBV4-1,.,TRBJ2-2,TGCGCCAGCAGCCCCGGTAGAGAGAACACCGGGGAGCTGTTTTTT,CASSPGRENTGELFF